This passage covers 2 T cell receptor beta chains from one sample sequenced in a study of tumor and adjacent non-tumor tissue in lung cancer. RNA was extracted from bulk tissue without any cell sorting. A modified ARM-PCR protocol with three rounds of nested PCR amplified TCRbeta. TCRdb passed the multiplex PCR reads through MiXCR, listing each CDR3 protein once. The data contain fewer than 130,000 distinct CDR3 sequences, roughly 84% of them singletons. The specimen was lung tumor tissue. These receptors all come from a man in his sixties or seventies with non-small cell lung cancer.

Details on this clonotype: Relative to the germline gene, one junction end is altered; a read error may explain this. The rearrangement joins TRBV7-9 to TRBJ1-3; D uncertain. The CDR3 sequence is 16 residues long. Germline values: CDR1 SEHNR, CDR2 FQNEAQ (reference sequence). In nucleotides, the CDR3 is TGTGCCAGCAACTTAATGAGGGCATTCTCTGGAAACAACATATATTTT. Translated: CASNLMRAFSGNNIYF. Looking up the rest from reference TRBV7-9 and TRBJ1-3 gives the full variable domain: DTGVSQNPRHKITKRGQNVTFRCDPISEHNRLYWYRQTLGQGPEFLTYFQNEAQLEKSRLLSDRFSAERPKGSFSTLEIQRTEQGDSAMYLCASNLMRAFSGNNIYFGEGSWLTVV.

With regard to this clonotype: Sequence at one end of the junction differs from germline and may be a read error. The V and J genes are TRBV11-3 and TRBJ2-5; TRBD2 matches at 7 bases. CDR3 size: 14 residues. CDR1 SGHNT and CDR2 YENEEA come from the germline V gene. In DNA, the CDR3 is TGTGGCAGCTTAGGCGTGCGGGGGCAAGAGACCCAGTACTTC. Translated: CGSLGVRGQETQYF.